What follows describes a single T cell receptor beta chain. This sample is part of a study of blood T cells in healthy people across ages. Using a J-beta primer mix together with a sample-barcoded 5' primer, a second PCR was run for about 6 to 12 cycles. MiXCR, run by TCRdb on the 5' RACE reads, gives a single entry per CDR3 protein. Found here are 800,000 to 1,300,000 distinct CDR3 sequences, under 30% of them singletons; the top ten hold about 0.69%. The CDR3 has 15 residues. Per germline, CDR1 DFQATT and CDR2 SNEGSKA (reference sequence). The V end lost 3 bases, the J end lost 0 bases, and 15 bases lay between the germline ends. These records were also assigned to another study, of T cells of mothers and their children. This second report adds: The study sampled a few healthy Caucasian mothers and their six children.

The chain joins TRBV20-1 to TRBJ2-7; perhaps TRBD2 as D (5 bases). This receptor was identified in a girl aged 2 to 9 in good health. The sequenced material came from blood. The CDR3, as DNA: TGCAGTGCTAGCTCACTAGGTAGGAACTCCTACGAGCAGTACTTC. Amino acids: CSASSLGRNSYEQYF.